Reported below is one T cell receptor (beta chain). Its specificity is unknown. This entry is derived from a study of beta chain features in type 1 diabetes. The wider study: Regarding age, gender and cell yields, patients proved similar to healthy donors.

CDR3 length: 14 residues. The trim removed 2 bases at V and 5 bases at J, leaving 6 bases unmatched. Looked up from germline, CDR1 is SQVTM and CDR2 is ANQGSEA. The authors reverse transcribed all of the isolated RNA, so sequencing captured expressed TCRB transcripts. Only in-frame clones appear in the TCRdb table, and some are missing; sequencing was by immunoSEQ multiplex PCR. The data show under 300,000 clones, 25% to 35% seen once. Findings and caveats of the study: Within each of all four CD4+ subsets, Type 1 diabetes patients had TCRB CDR3s that were moderately but significantly shorter.

The chain links TRBV29-1 to TRBJ2-5, with 9 nucleotides matching TRBD2. The source of this sequence is a man aged 30 to 45 in good health. The sequenced material came from central memory CD4+ T cells from blood. DNA of the CDR3: TGCAGCGTTGAATCGCGGGGGGGCCGCGAGACCCAGTACTTC. Translation gives CSVESRGGRETQYF.